The source of this TCR beta chain is a study of cytomegalovirus exposure and HLA in healthy donors. Whole-study findings and limits: Researchers reported that a few CMV-associated chains were confirmed in vitro as CMV antigen-specific.

Germline V gives CDR1 MNHNY, CDR2 SVGAGI (reference sequence). This CDR3 has 15 amino acids. The V gene lost 7 bases and the J gene lost 5 bases, with 18 bases spanning the gap. PCR was performed using 60 Vbeta and 13 Jbeta primers. Profiled with immunoSEQ multiplex PCR; TCRdb holds only in-frame clones, not every one. The profile shows about 130,000 clones, about 77% of them singletons. Points on this clone: Antigen: not known.

The TCR comes from a middle-aged woman in good health and CMV-seronegative. The sample taken for sequencing was PBMCs. The chain has TRBV6-6 and TRBJ1-5, with a possible D match to TRBD1 (5 bases). The CDR3 sequence is CASTNGGKGDQPQHF. As DNA, the CDR3 is TGTGCCAGCACCAACGGGGGTAAAGGGGATCAGCCCCAGCATTTT.